The 23 T cell receptor beta chains below come from one sample, sequenced in a study of T cell repertoires and leukemia-associated antigens. A single record per CDR3 protein comes from TCRdb applying MiXCR to the 5' RACE reads. The sample records 13,000 to 15,000 distinct CDR3 sequences, approximately 42% being singletons. Their recognized antigens are unknown. Sample: CD3+ T cells sorted from blood and cultured. The receptor source for this set is a female donor in good health.

In this sample, this clonotype is medium-sized (0.01 to 0.1%). This chain connects TRBV20-1 to TRBJ2-3; 7 nucleotides line up with TRBD2. V shed 0 bases and J 5 bases; nucleotides not matched to a gene: 11. The CDR3 has 16 amino acids. Germline CDR1 is DFQATT and CDR2 is SNEGSKA (reference sequence). CDR3 sequence (DNA): TGCAGTGCTAGAGATCCCGCCGCGGGAGTGAAAGATACGCAGTATTTT. It encodes CSARDPAAGVKDTQYF.

The rearrangement links TRBV19 to TRBJ2-3; 13 positions match TRBD2. Germline CDR1 and CDR2: LNHDA and SQIVND (reference sequence). CDR3 length: 15 residues. J gave up 3 bases and V 3 bases, and 0 bases lay outside the gene matches. Here the CDR3 DNA reads TGTGCCAGTAGTATGGGACTAGCGGGAACAGATACGCAGTATTTT. Its translation is CASSMGLAGTDTQYF.

The chain uses TRBV20-1 and TRBJ2-1; 14 bases match TRBD2. The CDR3 covers 14 residues. Germline CDR1 reads DFQATT; CDR2 reads SNEGSKA (reference sequence). V trimming: 5 bases; J trimming: 4 bases; junction bases outside the gene matches: 1. The CDR3 reads CSAWTSGRYNEQFF. CDR3 in DNA: TGCAGTGCTTGGACTAGCGGGAGGTACAATGAGCAGTTCTTC.

In its sample, this clonotype was seen once. The chain is built from TRBV7-2 and TRBJ2-1, with D possibly being TRBD2 (7 bases). CDR3 length: 16 residues. V lost 9 bases and J 3 bases, leaving 21 bases between the germline ends. Per germline, CDR1 SGHTA and CDR2 FQGNSA. CDR3 sequence reads: CASSLGGRGDYNEQFF. The CDR3 region has the DNA TGTGCCAGTAGCCTCGGGGGGCGTGGGGACTACAATGAGCAGTTCTTC.

Many counts were recorded for this clonotype. This chain uses TRBV5-6 with TRBJ2-1, with 14 bases fitting TRBD2. This CDR3 is built from 17 residues. With 5 bases clipped from V and 4 bases from J, the junction kept 8 bases outside the gene matches. Germline CDR1 SGHDT, CDR2 YYEEEE. Here the CDR3 reads CASSLWTSGRIYNEQFF. In nucleotides, the CDR3 is TGTGCCAGCAGTCTCTGGACTAGCGGGAGGATTTACAATGAGCAGTTCTTC.

By share of the sample, this clonotype is medium-sized. The V call is TRBV29-1, the J call TRBJ2-5; D is possibly TRBD1 (6 bases). This CDR3 contains 12 residues. The V and J ends lost 7 bases and 3 bases respectively, with 12 bases between them. The V gene's germline CDR1 is SQVTM and CDR2 ANQGSEA. CDR3 sequence (DNA): TGCAGCGCCCAGGGGAGCAAAGAGACCCAGTACTTC. Its protein is CSAQGSKETQYF. The variable domain in full, with the rest retrieved from reference TRBV29-1 and TRBJ2-5, is SAVISQKPSRDICQRGTSLTIQCQVDSQVTMMFWYRQQPGQSLTLIATANQGSEATYESGFVIDKFPISRPNLTFSTLTVSNMSPEDSSIYLCSAQGSKETQYFGPGTRLLVL.

The chain couples TRBV20-1 to TRBJ2-1; D not certain. There are 12 residues in the CDR3. Germline CDR1 DFQATT, CDR2 SNEGSKA (reference sequence). Trimming removed 1 base from V and 9 bases from J, with 10 bases in between. The DNA of the CDR3 is TGCAGTGCTAGAGGGAATAGAATTGAGCAGTTCTTC. Protein sequence: CSARGNRIEQFF.

This clonotype was picked up many times. This chain links TRBV12-3 or TRBV12-4 with TRBJ1-2; 7 bases map to TRBD1. The V gene end was trimmed by 6 bases and the J gene end by 13 bases; junction bases not matched to a gene: 11. The CDR3 is made up of 12 amino acids. CDR3 residues: CASSLQGRGLTF. The CDR3 coding sequence is TGTGCCAGCAGCCTACAGGGGCGGGGGCTCACCTTC.

At least ten counts were recorded for this clonotype. This may arise from a read error, as a much more abundant clone is one base away. This chain connects TRBV4-3 to TRBJ1-1; possible D gene TRBD1, 6 bases. CDR1 LGHNA and CDR2 YSLEER come from the germline V gene. CDR3 length: 16 amino acids. Trimming removed 1 base at V and 4 bases at J, with 16 bases between. The CDR3 DNA follows: TGCGCCAGCAGCCAAGGTGAGGGACATGGTTCCACTGAAGCTTTCTTT. Its protein product is CASSQGEGHGSTEAFF.

There are many counts of this clonotype. The chain recombines TRBV20-1 with TRBJ2-3, with 8 bases matching TRBD2. The germline CDR1 and CDR2 sequences are DFQATT and SNEGSKA (reference sequence). CDR3 length equals 15 residues. Trimming removed 7 bases from V and 2 bases from J; junction bases left unmatched: 11. The CDR3, as DNA: TGCAGTGTTCCTATCACTAGCGGTTTCACAGATACGCAGTATTTT. Protein sequence: CSVPITSGFTDTQYF.

J is TRBJ2-1 and V is TRBV9; TRBD2 matches 9 bases. Germline trimming cut 2 bases from V and 2 bases from J; bases unmatched to any gene: 2. This CDR3 has 15 residues. Per germline, CDR1 SGDLS and CDR2 YYNGEE. The CDR3 is CASSVSSGTYNEQFF. The CDR3 nucleotides are TGTGCCAGCAGCGTGTCTAGCGGGACCTACAATGAGCAGTTCTTC.

Note on this clonotype: A read error may produce the germline difference seen at one junction end. This rearrangement joins TRBV20-1 to TRBJ1-6; TRBD1 matches 8 bases. Germline CDR1 and CDR2: DFQATT and SNEGSKA (reference sequence). CDR3 length equals 14 residues. The CDR3 DNA is TGCAGTGCTAGTAGACAGGGGCGAAATTCATCCCTCCACTTT. It translates to CSASRQGRNSSLHF.

A remark on this clonotype: Given the absence of the conserved phenylalanine or tryptophan at the CDR3 end, a read error is likely. The chain recombines TRBV5-1 with TRBJ2-1, with 10 positions matching TRBD2. Germline CDR1 SGHRS, CDR2 YFSETQ. The CDR3 contains 16 residues. CDR3 sequence: CASSLVLAGVADEQFL. The DNA of the CDR3 is TGCGCCAGCAGCTTGGTTCTAGCGGGAGTAGCCGATGAACAGTTCCTC.

By sample share, this clonotype is medium-sized. The chain is built from TRBV12-3 or TRBV12-4 and TRBJ2-1; 10 positions agree with TRBD2. Trimming at V came to 5 bases and at J to 1 base, leaving 2 bases not matched to a gene. This CDR3 is 15 amino acids long. The CDR3, as DNA: TGTGCCAGCAGTAAGCGGGAGGGATCCTACAATGAGCAGTTCTTC. Protein sequence: CASSKREGSYNEQFF.

This clonotype was counted many times. The chain links TRBV5-4 to TRBJ2-5; no firm D call. The CDR3 covers 11 residues. Per the germline V gene, CDR1 is SGHNT and CDR2 is YYREEE (reference sequence). The V end was cut by 5 bases, the J end by 2 bases, with 4 bases between. The CDR3 DNA reads TGTGCCAGCAGTTTTCAAGAGACCCAGTACTTC. Translated: CASSFQETQYF.

By its share, this clonotype is medium-sized. The chain recombines TRBV12-3 or TRBV12-4 with TRBJ2-5; TRBD1 aligns across 7 bases. This CDR3 contains 16 residues. After removal of 2 bases from V and 3 bases from J, the junction contained 9 bases not matched to a gene. CDR3 in amino acids: CASSLPVLGTEETQYF. The CDR3 coding sequence is TGTGCCAGCAGTTTACCAGTTTTGGGGACAGAAGAGACCCAGTACTTC.

V gene TRBV20-1 combines with J gene TRBJ2-7, with 9 positions matching TRBD2. The CDR3 totals 13 residues. Per the germline V gene, CDR1 is DFQATT and CDR2 is SNEGSKA (reference sequence). V lost 6 bases to trimming and J lost 2 bases; unmatched junction nucleotides: 5. The CDR3 DNA is TGCAGTGCCTCTAGCGGGGATACCTACGAGCAGTACTTC. It encodes CSASSGDTYEQYF.

About this clonotype itself: The junction departs from the called germline gene at one end, perhaps through a read error. This rearrangement joins TRBV13 to TRBJ2-5; D is perhaps TRBD2 (5 bases). Germline CDR1 is PRHDT and CDR2 is FYEKMQ (reference sequence). The CDR3 is 17 amino acids. The CDR3 nucleotides read TGTGCCAACAGCCGATCAATCCGGGATCCTGAGGAAGAGACCCAATACTTC. Translating it yields CANSRSIRDPEEETQYF.

In this sample, this clonotype is medium-sized. This rearrangement joins TRBV20-1 to TRBJ2-1; maybe TRBD2 (6 bases). The CDR3 runs 15 residues. Germline CDR1 and CDR2: DFQATT and SNEGSKA (reference sequence). V was cut by 1 base and J by 1 base, with 11 bases left in between. CDR3 DNA sequence: TGCAGTGCTAGAGTCATTGCGGGATCCTACAATGAGCAGTTCTTC. The encoded protein is CSARVIAGSYNEQFF.

This clonotype is judged medium-sized (0.01 to 0.1%). The rearrangement uses TRBV12-3 or TRBV12-4 and TRBJ2-7; 10 nucleotides line up with TRBD2. Germline trimming cut 0 bases from V and 5 bases from J; bases unmatched to any gene: 4. This CDR3 is 15 amino acids long. CDR3 sequence (DNA): TGTGCCAGCAGTTTAGCGGGACTAGCGTCCGACGAGCAGTACTTC. Protein sequence: CASSLAGLASDEQYF.

At least ten counts were recorded for this clonotype. The chain has TRBV20-1 and TRBJ1-5; a weak D match, TRBD1 (5 bases). Between the trimmed V and J ends, which lost 5 bases and 1 base, there was a span of 15 bases. There are 15 residues in the CDR3. The V gene's germline CDR1 is DFQATT and CDR2 SNEGSKA (reference sequence). This CDR3 reads CSAEPLGGSNQPQHF. CDR3 DNA: TGCAGTGCTGAGCCGCTCGGGGGGAGCAATCAGCCCCAGCATTTT.

This sequence joins TRBV25-1 and TRBJ2-7, with D possibly being TRBD1 or TRBD2 (6 bases each). In germline, CDR1 is MGHDK, CDR2 SYGVNS. V was pared by 1 base and J by 9 bases, with 16 bases between. This CDR3 spans 14 amino acids. Here the CDR3 reads CASSESSWGARQYF. The CDR3 DNA is TGTGCCAGCAGTGAATCATCGTGGGGGGCTAGGCAGTACTTC.

This clonotype appeared many times. V usage is TRBV13 and J usage is TRBJ2-7; the D gene could be TRBD1 or TRBD2 (5 bases each). The CDR3 spans 12 residues. CDR1 PRHDT and CDR2 FYEKMQ come from the germline V gene (reference sequence). Trimming removed 3 bases from V and 7 bases from J, with 10 bases in between. As DNA, the CDR3 is TGTGCCAGCAGCTTGGGGCGGGCTGAGCAGTACTTC. This codes for CASSLGRAEQYF.